The entry below gives a single T cell receptor beta chain sequence along with its context. What it binds is not known. A 5'RACE reaction primed in the constant segment made cDNA libraries of TCR alpha and TCR beta, and these carried sample barcodes and UMIs. MiXCR, applied by TCRdb to the 5' RACE reads, yields one record per CDR3 protein. The table shows approximately 300,000 distinct CDR3 sequences, with approximately 16% occurring only once. This CDR3 region has 18 residues. CDR1 and CDR2 (germline): MGHDK, SYGVNS. The V and J ends lost 0 bases and 9 bases respectively, with 21 bases between them. The sample belongs to a study of T-cell memory formation after mild COVID-19. General study results and limits: Clones contracting across day 15 to 85 had a balanced CD4/CD8 profile; later expanding clones leaned CD4+. CD4+ contracting clones lay mainly in CM and EM, CD8+ ones in EMRA.

The sequence was obtained from a man between 18 and 35 years old who had mild COVID-19 (a few samples of this study predate the infection). Cell type and time point are not known. Sequencing was performed on PBMCs or a T cell subset sorted from them (not recorded which). The chain has TRBV25-1 and TRBJ1-6; tentatively, D is TRBD1 (6 bases). The CDR3 sequence: CASSEYDGRGTIGSPLHF. DNA for the CDR3: TGTGCCAGCAGTGAATATGATGGCAGGGGAACTATTGGTTCACCCCTCCACTTT.